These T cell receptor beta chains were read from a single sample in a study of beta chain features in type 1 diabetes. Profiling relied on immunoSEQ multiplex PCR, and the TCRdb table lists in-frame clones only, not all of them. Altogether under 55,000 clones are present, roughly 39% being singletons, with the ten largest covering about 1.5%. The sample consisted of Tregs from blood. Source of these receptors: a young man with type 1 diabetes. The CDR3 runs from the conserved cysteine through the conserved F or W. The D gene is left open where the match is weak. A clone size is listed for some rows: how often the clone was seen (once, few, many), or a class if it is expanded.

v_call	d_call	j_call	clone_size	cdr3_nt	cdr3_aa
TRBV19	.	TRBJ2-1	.	TGTGCCAGTAGTATCCACCCCGCGGACTTTGCCTCCTACAATGAGCAGTTCTTC	CASSIHPADFASYNEQFF
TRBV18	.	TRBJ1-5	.	TGTGCCAGCTCACCTAGGGGCGATCAGCCCCAGCATTTT	CASSPRGDQPQHF
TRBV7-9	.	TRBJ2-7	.	TGTGCCAGCAACTTAGACCTGAGCTACGAGCAGTACTTC	CASNLDLSYEQYF
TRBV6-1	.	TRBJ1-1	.	TGTGCCAGCAGTGAAAAGGGAGCGAACACTGAAGCTTTCTTT	CASSEKGANTEAFF
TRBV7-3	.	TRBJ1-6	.	TGTGCCAGCAGCTCCAAGGGGTACGATAATTCACCCCTCCACTTT	CASSSKGYDNSPLHF
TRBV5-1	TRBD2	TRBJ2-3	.	TGCGCCAGCGCTCCCGACTCTAGCGGTGAGCAGTATTTT	CASAPDSSGEQYF
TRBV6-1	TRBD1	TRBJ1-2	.	TGTGCCAGCAGGGTGACAGGGCACTATGGCTACACCTTC	CASRVTGHYGYTF
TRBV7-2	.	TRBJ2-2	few	TGTGCCAGCAGCTTATACTCGACTAGTACCGGGGAGCTGTTTTTT	CASSLYSTSTGELFF
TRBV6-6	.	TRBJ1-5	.	TGTGCCAGCAGCCGTGATCAGCCCCAGCATTTT	CASSRDQPQHF
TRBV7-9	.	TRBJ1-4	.	TGTGCCAGCAGCTTGGGCCCGGTTAATGAAAAACTGTTTTTT	CASSLGPVNEKLFF
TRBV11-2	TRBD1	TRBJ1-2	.	TGTGCCAGCAGAAAAGCCGGGACAGCCTATGGCTACACCTTC	CASRKAGTAYGYTF
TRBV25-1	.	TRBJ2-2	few	TGTGCCAGCATAGGAGACACCGGGGAGCTGTTTTTT	CASIGDTGELFF
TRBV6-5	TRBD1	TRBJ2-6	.	TGTGCCAGCAGACTTACAGGGGCTGGGGCCAACGTCCTGACTTTC	CASRLTGAGANVLTF
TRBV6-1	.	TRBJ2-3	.	TGTGCCAGCAGTGAAGTAGTGGCAGGAAACACAGATACGCAGTATTTT	CASSEVVAGNTDTQYF
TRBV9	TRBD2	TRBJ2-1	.	TGTGCCAGCAGCCCTCCCGGGACTACATACAATGAGCAGTTCTTC	CASSPPGTTYNEQFF
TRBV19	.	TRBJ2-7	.	TGTGCCAGTAGTATTAAGGTACAGGGTACCTACGAGCAGTACTTC	CASSIKVQGTYEQYF
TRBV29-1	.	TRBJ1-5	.	TGCAGCGTTGCGGCGGCTGGATTCAATCAGCCCCAGCATTTT	CSVAAAGFNQPQHF
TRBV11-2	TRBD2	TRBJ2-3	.	TGTGCCAGCAGCCGTGGACTAGCGCGCGATACGCAGTATTTT	CASSRGLARDTQYF
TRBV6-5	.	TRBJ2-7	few	TGTGCCAGCAGCTCACGTGGGGGGTACCCGGGGCAGCAGTACTTC	CASSSRGGYPGQQYF
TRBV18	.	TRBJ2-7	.	TGTGCCAGCTCACCGGGAGAGTACGAGCAGTACTTC	CASSPGEYEQYF
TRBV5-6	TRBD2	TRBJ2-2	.	TGTGCCAGCAGCCCCATGACTAGCGGCCTGGGGACCGGGGAGCTGTTTTTT	CASSPMTSGLGTGELFF
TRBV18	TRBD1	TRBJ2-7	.	TGTGCCAGCTCACCAGACAGGGGGACCTACGAGCAGTACTTC	CASSPDRGTYEQYF
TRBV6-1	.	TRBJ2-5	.	TGTGCCAGCCGACGACAGGTTGGAGAGACCCAGTACTTC	CASRRQVGETQYF
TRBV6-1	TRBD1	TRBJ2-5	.	TGTGCCAGCAGTGAAAAACAGGGGGTTGAGACCCAGTACTTC	CASSEKQGVETQYF
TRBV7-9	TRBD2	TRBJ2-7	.	TGTGCCAGCAGCCCGAATAGCGGGAGTAATCACGAGCAGTACTTC	CASSPNSGSNHEQYF
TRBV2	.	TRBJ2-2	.	TGTGCCAGCACCCTACAGGGTGACGGGGAGCTGTTTTTT	CASTLQGDGELFF
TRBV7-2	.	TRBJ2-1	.	TGTGCCAGCAGCTTAGCCCCAATCTCCTACAATGAGCAGTTCTTC	CASSLAPISYNEQFF
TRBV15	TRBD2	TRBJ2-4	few	TGTGCCACCAGCCGGGGGGATTGGAGAAACATTCAGTACTTC	CATSRGDWRNIQYF
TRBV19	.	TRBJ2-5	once	TGTGCCAGTAGTATAGGGGCCTACCCCCAAGAGACCCAGTACTTC	CASSIGAYPQETQYF
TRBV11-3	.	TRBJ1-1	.	TGTGCCAGCAGCTCATACAGGGACACTGAAGCTTTCTTT	CASSSYRDTEAFF
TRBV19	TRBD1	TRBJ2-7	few	TGTGCCAGTAGTAAACCGAACAGGGGAAACTACGAGCAGTACTTC	CASSKPNRGNYEQYF
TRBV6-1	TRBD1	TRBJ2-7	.	TGTGCCAGCAGTGCCGGGACAGTTTTCTACGAGCAGTACTTC	CASSAGTVFYEQYF
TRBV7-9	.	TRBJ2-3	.	TGTGCCAGCAGCCGCCAAGGAGGGAGGTTATCAGATACGCAGTATTTT	CASSRQGGRLSDTQYF
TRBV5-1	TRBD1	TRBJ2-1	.	TGCGCCAGCAGCTTGGCTATCTCTGGGACAGGCTCCTACAATGAGCAGTTCTTC	CASSLAISGTGSYNEQFF
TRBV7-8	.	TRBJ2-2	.	TGTGCCAGCAGCTCGAACAGGGTCACCGGGGAGCTGTTTTTT	CASSSNRVTGELFF
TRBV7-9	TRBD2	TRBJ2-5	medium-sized	TGTGCCAGCTCGGCGACTAGCTCTAGATTGGCCCAGTACTTC	CASSATSSRLAQYF
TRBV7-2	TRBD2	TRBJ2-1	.	TGTGCCAGCAGCTTCGGCGGGACTAGCTATAATGAGCAGTTCTTC	CASSFGGTSYNEQFF
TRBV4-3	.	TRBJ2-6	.	TGCGCCAGCAGCCGGTACATCACAGGGAGGGAAACAGGGGCCAACGTCCTGACTTTC	CASSRYITGRETGANVLTF
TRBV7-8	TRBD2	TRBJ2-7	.	TGTGCCAGCAGCCTAAGGACTAGCGGAACTTCCTACGAGCAGTGCTTC	CASSLRTSGTSYEQCF
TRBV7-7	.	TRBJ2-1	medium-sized	TGTGCTAGCAGCTTAGCCCTGGGGGGCAATGAGCAGTTCTTC	CASSLALGGNEQFF
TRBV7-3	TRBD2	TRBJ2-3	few	TGTGCCACCTCTCGGGCGGGAGGTGCAGATACGCAGTATTTT	CATSRAGGADTQYF
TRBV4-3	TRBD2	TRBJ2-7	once	TGCGCCAGCAGCCAAGATTTAGTCGGGCCCCCGCCGGGGGGGTACGAGCAGTACTTC	CASSQDLVGPPPGGYEQYF
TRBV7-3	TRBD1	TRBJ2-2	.	TGTGCCAGCAGCCCCAAACAGGGGAAGCGGACCGGGGAGCTGTTTTTT	CASSPKQGKRTGELFF
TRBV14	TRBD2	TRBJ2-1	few	TGTGCCAGCAGCCAGAGCCCTGGAGTCGGCGGGAGCGGGGGGGGAGAGCAGTTCTTC	CASSQSPGVGGSGGGEQFF
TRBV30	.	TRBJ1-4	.	TGTGCCTGGAGTCCCGCTAATGAAAAACTGTTTTTT	CAWSPANEKLFF
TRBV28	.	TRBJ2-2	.	TGTGCCAGCAGACCCAATGGTGTGAGCGGGGAGCTGTTTTTT	CASRPNGVSGELFF
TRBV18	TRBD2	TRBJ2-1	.	TGTGCCAGCTCTCCGGGACTAGCGGGATCCTACAATGAGCAGTTCTTC	CASSPGLAGSYNEQFF
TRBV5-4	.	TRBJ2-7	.	TGTGCCAGCAGCTTGGACAGGGGGGGATCCTACGAGCAGTACTTC	CASSLDRGGSYEQYF
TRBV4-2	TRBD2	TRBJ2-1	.	TGTGCCAGCACCTCCGGGACTAGCGGGAGTAATGAGCAGTTCTTC	CASTSGTSGSNEQFF
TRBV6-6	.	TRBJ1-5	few	TGTGCCAGCAGCTCGGGGTGGTCGATAGATCAGCCCCAGCATTTT	CASSSGWSIDQPQHF
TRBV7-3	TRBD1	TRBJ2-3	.	TGTGCCAGCAGCTTAGCAGGGGGCGCAGATACGCAGTATTTT	CASSLAGGADTQYF
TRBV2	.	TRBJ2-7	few	TGTGCCAGCAGTGAGGGTGGGGGGGAGCAGTACTTC	CASSEGGGEQYF
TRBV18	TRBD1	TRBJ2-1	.	TGTGCCAGCCCCGGACAGGACAATGAGCAGTTCTTC	CASPGQDNEQFF
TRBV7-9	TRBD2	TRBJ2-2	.	TGTGCCAGCAGCCCCGGACTAGCGGGAGGCGGGGAGCTGTTTTTT	CASSPGLAGGGELFF